This T cell receptor beta chain was recorded in a study of cytomegalovirus exposure and HLA in healthy donors. Study findings and constraints: A few chains linked to CMV were shown in vitro to be specific for CMV antigens.

Profiled with immunoSEQ multiplex PCR; TCRdb holds only in-frame clones, not every one. The table has 200,000 to 250,000 clones, approximately 80% seen once. The CDR3 has 14 amino acids. Germline V CDR1 and CDR2: MNHNY, SVGAGI (reference sequence). Trimming took 2 bases from V and 4 from J; bases not matched to a gene: 4. As to this clone: As yet, its antigen is unknown.

The V and J genes are TRBV6-6 and TRBJ1-2; 7 bases match TRBD1. What was sequenced was PBMCs. The sequence derives from a woman aged 25 to 39 in good health and CMV-seropositive. In DNA form, the CDR3 reads TGTGCCAGCAGTTACGCCCCAGGGGGCTATGGCTACACCTTC. Translation: CASSYAPGGYGYTF.